These T cell receptor beta chains were read from a single sample in a study of cytomegalovirus exposure and HLA in healthy donors. Sequenced by immunoSEQ multiplex PCR; TCRdb stores in-frame clones only, minus some. The sample contains around 140,000 clones, approximately 80% of which appear only once. Sequenced sample: PBMCs. The receptors were gathered from a male donor in good health and CMV-seronegative. Both conserved end residues are trimmed from each CDR3.

cdr3_aa v_call
ASSRHNRGEKLF TRBV27
SGAGGPLETNQNNEQF TRBV29-1
ASNAGLYEQY TRBV7-9
ASSEQDTKNEKLF TRBV7-2
ASSQDLRELF TRBV6-5
SVSSGNYEQY TRBV29-1
SVELNHYEQY TRBV29-1
ASSYSSRGAYEQY TRBV6-5
ASSLLLSSYEQY TRBV7-8
ASSLVGLAGSSYEQY TRBV7-2
ASSYEGWYGYT TRBV6-6
SVGRRGDTEAF TRBV29-1
ASSPGQGNTEAF TRBV7-8
ASSLKAGADTQY TRBV7-9
ASSSPQGAEETQY TRBV6-6
AWSGGVTGELF TRBV30
ASRRSIEGEKLF TRBV27
ASSTARDGVFGANVLT TRBV19
ASSVGTSGTYEQY TRBV9
ASSRRLAGGLNEQF TRBV4-3